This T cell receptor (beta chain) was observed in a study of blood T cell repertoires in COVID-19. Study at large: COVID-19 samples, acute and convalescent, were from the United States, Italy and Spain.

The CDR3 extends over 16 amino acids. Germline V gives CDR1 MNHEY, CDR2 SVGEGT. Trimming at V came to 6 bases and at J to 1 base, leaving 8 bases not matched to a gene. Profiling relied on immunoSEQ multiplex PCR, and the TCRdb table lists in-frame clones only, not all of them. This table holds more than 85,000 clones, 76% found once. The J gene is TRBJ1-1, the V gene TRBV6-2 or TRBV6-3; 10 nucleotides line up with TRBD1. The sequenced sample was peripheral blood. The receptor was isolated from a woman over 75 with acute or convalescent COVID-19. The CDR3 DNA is TGTGCCAGCAGCCCAGACAGGGGGCCTTCGAACACTGAAGCTTTCTTT. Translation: CASSPDRGPSNTEAFF.